Described below is a single TCR beta chain sequence and its context. The data were obtained in a study of blood T cell repertoires in COVID-19. Study in general: From the United States, Italy and Spain came samples of acute and convalescent COVID-19. Sample material is recorded as cDNA or gDNA derived from T cells, B-cell-depleted T cells, or PBMCs.

How the authors handled the data: Amplification with reference gene primers provided the estimates of nucleated cell counts. Some clones are missing from TCRdb's copy, which holds only in-frame ones; the method was immunoSEQ multiplex PCR. V and J calls and clone size are copied from that table; D and trimming were computed from the DNA. The sample has hundreds of thousands of clones, about 86% seen once. This CDR3 spans 19 amino acids. V trimming: 5 bases; J trimming: 5 bases; junction bases outside the gene matches: 19. Germline assignment: CDR1 MGHRA and CDR2 YSYEKL. Patients from Seattle were sampled longitudinally, starting during active infection.

The clonotype was recovered from a woman between 65 and 79 years old with COVID-19, enrolled during active disease. This rearrangement joins TRBV4-1 to TRBJ2-5; 11 bases are a match to TRBD2. The sample was peripheral blood. This CDR3 reads CASSARRGTSGNSPETQYF. As DNA, the CDR3 is TGCGCCAGCAGCGCACGAAGAGGGACTAGCGGAAACTCACCGGAGACCCAGTACTTC.